One and the same sample provided the 24 T cell receptor beta chains below, sequenced in a study of T-cell reconstitution after alpha-beta-depleted transplantation in children. Unique molecular identifiers were built into the TCRbeta library. One entry per CDR3 protein results from TCRdb running MiXCR on the PCR reads. Here the sample spans about 500,000 distinct CDR3 sequences, 30% to 35% being singletons. Sequenced material: PBMCs from the stem cell graft donor, taken from the stem cell graft. The source of these receptors is a human donor who donated a stem cell graft to a child with aplastic anemia.

The table lists this clonotype with a few counts. The rearrangement joins TRBV5-1 to TRBJ2-6, with TRBD1 identical over 11 bases. Trimming cost V 4 bases and J 3 bases; bases outside gene matches: 6. CDR3 length: 17 amino acids. CDR1 and CDR2 from the germline V gene are SGHRS and YFSETQ. CDR3 protein: CASSQGQGAYGANVLTF. The CDR3, as DNA: TGCGCCAGCAGCCAAGGACAGGGGGCGTATGGGGCCAACGTCCTGACTTTC.

This clonotype was detected only a few times. The V gene is TRBV12-3 or TRBV12-4, the J gene TRBJ1-5, with TRBD1 matching 7 bases. After removal of 7 bases from V and 1 base from J, the junction contained 13 bases not matched to a gene. CDR3 length: 17 amino acids. CDR3 DNA sequence: TGTGCCAGCACCGTAGGGACAGCCTCGAGCAGCAATCAGCCCCAGCATTTT. Translation: CASTVGTASSSNQPQHF.

This clonotype was picked up a small number of times. V and J are TRBV20-1 and TRBJ1-1; D remains ambiguous. V shed 0 bases and J shed 7 bases, with 15 bases lying between them. The CDR3 consists of 14 residues. Germline V lookup: CDR1 DFQATT, CDR2 SNEGSKA (reference sequence). Here the CDR3 reads CSARDRASGIEAFF. In DNA form, the CDR3 reads TGCAGTGCTAGAGATAGAGCATCCGGGATTGAAGCTTTCTTT.

There are a few counts of this clonotype. CDR3 sequence: CASRQGEEYTEAFF. The CDR3 DNA reads as TGTGCCAGTAGACAGGGTGAGGAATACACTGAAGCTTTCTTT. The chain is built from TRBV19 and TRBJ1-1, with D tentatively TRBD1 (6 bases). Germline V gene sequence: CDR1 LNHDA, CDR2 SQIVND (reference sequence). This CDR3 spans 14 amino acids. V lost 6 bases and J 3 bases, leaving 14 bases between the germline ends.

This clonotype has more than one count but fewer than ten. The rearrangement links TRBV20-1 to TRBJ2-3; D not certain. CDR3 length: 13 amino acids. The germline gives CDR1 DFQATT, CDR2 SNEGSKA (reference sequence). Trimming took 4 bases from V and 0 from J, leaving 8 bases between them. The CDR3 DNA sequence: TGCAGTGCTAAAAGGGCGAGCACAGATACGCAGTATTTT. Its protein product is CSAKRASTDTQYF.

J is TRBJ2-3 and V is TRBV28, with TRBD1 as a possible D gene (6 bases). Germline loops: CDR1 MDHEN, CDR2 SYDVKM. The CDR3 is made up of 15 amino acids. Trimming shortened V by 6 bases and J by 2 bases, and 15 bases separated the two germline ends. The CDR3 protein is CASRPNRVATDTQYF. CDR3 in DNA: TGTGCCAGCAGACCGAACAGGGTGGCCACAGATACGCAGTATTTT.

This clonotype was seen more than once but under ten times. V and J are TRBV20-1 and TRBJ2-3; D uncertain. Trimming removed 0 bases from V and 3 bases from J, with 10 bases in between. Germline values: CDR1 DFQATT, CDR2 SNEGSKA (reference sequence). The CDR3 spans 14 residues. The CDR3 loop is CSARDPTWTDTQYF. CDR3 coding DNA: TGCAGTGCTAGAGACCCAACCTGGACAGATACGCAGTATTTT.

This clonotype was counted between two and nine times. This chain links TRBV12-3 or TRBV12-4 with TRBJ2-5, with 11 bases matching TRBD1. J lost 7 bases, V lost 1 base, and 11 bases had no gene match. The CDR3 is made up of 17 amino acids. The CDR3 protein is CASSLGGTGGTPTTQYF. The DNA of the CDR3 is TGTGCCAGCAGTTTAGGGGGGACAGGGGGGACGCCAACGACCCAGTACTTC.

A remark on this clonotype: A much larger clone differs from this one at a single base, so this may be a read error. This chain links TRBV7-2 with TRBJ2-5; TRBD2 aligns across 7 bases. Germline CDR1 reads SGHTA; CDR2 reads FQGNSA. The CDR3 spans 16 residues. Unmatched junction bases numbered 10, after V lost 1 base and J lost 5 bases. In DNA form, the CDR3 reads TGTACCAGCAGCTTAGTCGGGGTAGCGGGCAGGGAGACCCAGTACTTC. Its protein product is CTSSLVGVAGRETQYF.

The J gene is TRBJ2-3, the V gene TRBV7-2; D remains ambiguous. Trimming stripped 1 base from V and 0 bases from J, with 11 bases between. This CDR3 has 16 residues. From germline, CDR1 is SGHTA and CDR2 FQGNSA. The CDR3, as DNA: TGTGCCAGCAGCTTAGGCTTATCTACTAGCACAGATACGCAGTATTTT. Protein product: CASSLGLSTSTDTQYF. Together with reference TRBV7-2 and TRBJ2-3, the CDR3 gives the full variable domain: GAGVSQSPSNKVTEKGKDVELRCDPISGHTALYWYRQSLGQGLEFLIYFQGNSAPDKSGLPSDRFSAERTGGSVSTLTIQRTQQEDSAVYLCASSLGLSTSTDTQYFGPGTRLTVL.

Many counts were recorded for this clonotype. The chain is built from TRBV27 and TRBJ2-2; D is unresolved. The V end was cut by 6 bases, the J end by 1 base, with 9 bases between. CDR3 length equals 14 residues. Germline loops: CDR1 MNHEY, CDR2 SMNVEV (reference sequence). The CDR3: CASSLGRNTGELFF. CDR3 DNA: TGTGCCAGCAGCTTAGGACGGAACACCGGGGAGCTGTTTTTT.

A few counts support this clonotype. The chain has TRBV6-5 and TRBJ2-7, with D unclear. Germline lookup yields CDR1 MNHEY and CDR2 SVGAGI. The CDR3 runs 16 residues. V dropped 0 bases and J dropped 3 bases, with 15 bases sitting between them. CDR3 region: CASSYSRASGNYEQYF. The CDR3 DNA is TGTGCCAGCAGTTACTCTAGGGCCTCAGGAAACTACGAGCAGTACTTC.

This clonotype was detected only a few times. The chain joins TRBV11-2 to TRBJ1-2; 8 bases are a match to TRBD1. Germline values: CDR1 SGHAT, CDR2 FQNNGV. The CDR3 extends over 15 amino acids. Trimming took 5 bases from V and 10 from J; bases not matched to a gene: 15. The CDR3 protein is CASSDGQGSPNAYTF. CDR3 nucleotides: TGTGCCAGCAGCGACGGACAGGGTAGCCCTAATGCCTACACCTTC.

This clonotype was counted only a few times. The V call is TRBV12-3 or TRBV12-4, the J call TRBJ2-1; 9 nucleotides agree with TRBD2. The V and J ends lost 6 bases and 4 bases, in that order; junction bases with no gene match: 7. The CDR3 length is 15 residues. CDR3 residues: CASSPPSGNYNEQFF. CDR3 coding DNA: TGTGCCAGCAGCCCTCCTAGCGGGAATTACAATGAGCAGTTCTTC.

This clonotype was observed a handful of times. V is TRBV12-3 or TRBV12-4 and J is TRBJ2-1; 9 bases agree with TRBD1. V lost 3 bases and J lost 0; bases outside the gene matches: 3. This CDR3 spans 16 amino acids. CDR3 protein: CASSLETGGSYNEQFF. The CDR3 DNA is TGTGCCAGCAGTTTGGAGACAGGGGGCTCCTACAATGAGCAGTTCTTC.

J is TRBJ2-2 and V is TRBV7-9, with TRBD1 identical over 7 bases. Germline trimming cut 4 bases from V and 6 bases from J; bases unmatched to any gene: 8. The CDR3 spans 15 residues. Germline CDR1 is SEHNR and CDR2 is FQNEAQ (reference sequence). DNA of the CDR3: TGTGCCAGCAGCTCCCGACAGGGACCGGCCGGGGAGCTGTTTTTT. Amino acids: CASSSRQGPAGELFF.

This rearrangement joins TRBV5-5 to TRBJ2-1; D perhaps matches TRBD2 (5 bases). The CDR3 is 15 residues long. The germline CDR1 and CDR2 sequences are SGHKS and YYEKEE (reference sequence). Between the trimmed V and J ends, which lost 0 bases and 8 bases, there was a span of 15 bases. The CDR3 sequence: CASSLALASVDEQFF. CDR3 coding DNA: TGTGCCAGCAGCTTGGCTCTAGCATCAGTCGATGAGCAGTTCTTC.

This clonotype has a count of ten or more. CDR3 bases: TGTGCCAGCTCACCGGGACAGGGGTTGGAGACCCAGTACTTC. Amino acids: CASSPGQGLETQYF. This chain links TRBV18 with TRBJ2-5; 10 bases line up with TRBD1. V lost 3 bases, J lost 5 bases, and 3 bases stayed unmatched. The length of the CDR3 is 14 residues. The germline gives CDR1 KGHSH, CDR2 LQKENI. The full variable domain, completed using reference TRBV18 and TRBJ2-5, is NAGVMQNPRHLVRRRGQEARLRCSPMKGHSHVYWYRQLPEEGLKFMVYLQKENIIDESGMPKERFSAEFPKEGPSILRIQQVVRGDSAAYFCASSPGQGLETQYFGPGTRLLVL.

There are a few counts of this clonotype. CDR3 region: CASSFTGDGHTDTQYF. The CDR3 bases are TGTGCCAGCAGCTTCACAGGGGATGGGCACACAGATACGCAGTATTTT. V gene TRBV7-8 combines with J gene TRBJ2-3; TRBD1 matches 7 bases. The V gene's germline CDR1 is SGHVS and CDR2 FQNEAQ. This CDR3 spans 16 amino acids. J lost 2 bases, V lost 3 bases, and 8 bases had no gene match.

V usage is TRBV28 and J usage is TRBJ1-4, with 8 bases lining up with TRBD1. V lost 2 bases and J lost 7; bases outside the gene matches: 6. This CDR3 is built from 15 residues. Germline V gives CDR1 MDHEN, CDR2 SYDVKM. DNA of the CDR3: TGTGCCAGCAGTTTAAGACAGGGGTTTGGTGAAAAACTGTTTTTT. This gives the protein CASSLRQGFGEKLFF.

V and J are TRBV29-1 and TRBJ2-7, with TRBD1 matching 9 bases. Trimming cost V 6 bases and J 9 bases; bases outside gene matches: 15. The CDR3 has 14 residues. The V gene's germline CDR1 is SQVTM and CDR2 ANQGSEA. The CDR3 nucleotides are TGCAGCGTCAGATCCGGGACAGGGCTATTCGGGCAGTACTTC. As protein: CSVRSGTGLFGQYF.

The chain links TRBV5-1 to TRBJ2-5; the match to TRBD2 covers 9 bases. This CDR3 spans 19 amino acids. J gave up 5 bases and V 4 bases, and 21 bases lay outside the gene matches. Germline V gene sequence: CDR1 SGHRS, CDR2 YFSETQ. The CDR3 region has the DNA TGCGCCAGCAGCATCCGACCCCGGACTAGCGTGTCCCAAGTGGAGACCCAGTACTTC. Translating it yields CASSIRPRTSVSQVETQYF.

V usage is TRBV25-1 and J usage is TRBJ2-2, with 10 bases matching TRBD2. The CDR3 has 19 amino acids. V shed 3 bases and J 1 base; nucleotides not matched to a gene: 11. Germline lookup yields CDR1 MGHDK and CDR2 SYGVNS. CDR3 sequence: CASSDPRTSGRLNTGELFF. The CDR3 bases are TGTGCCAGCAGTGACCCCCGGACTAGCGGAAGATTGAACACCGGGGAGCTGTTTTTT.

This clonotype was observed a handful of times. The chain carries TRBV12-3 or TRBV12-4 and TRBJ2-7, with D perhaps matching TRBD2 (5 bases). The CDR3 length is 13 residues. V was shortened by 2 bases and J by 5 bases, with 10 bases between the two germline ends. The CDR3 reads CASSLWLAHEQYF. CDR3 nucleotide sequence: TGTGCCAGCAGTTTATGGCTAGCTCACGAGCAGTACTTC.